This T cell receptor beta chain derives from a study of cytomegalovirus exposure and HLA in healthy donors (dated by TCRdb to the late 2010s). About the investigation overall: An earlier analysis of 550 to 700 of the donors reported 250 to 350 Gb of sequence data and some 120 million unique TCR beta sequences from about 200 million T cells. An early release covering just under 650 HLA-typed donors comprised approximately 300 gigabases of sequencing data and approximately 80 million unique TCR sequences. Among the roughly 400 genotyped donors, about 85% belonged to the genetic ancestry cluster associated with self-reported Caucasian donors. The study aimed to test whether signatures of past pathogen exposure could be identified by cataloging public T cell receptors. Using immunosequencing, the study profiled T cell repertoires from roughly 650 subjects and related those repertoires to cytomegalovirus serostatus. A separate validation cohort of approximately 120 different subjects was used in addition to the roughly 670-subject first cohort. To predict cytomegalovirus infection status, the study brought together high-throughput TCR immunosequencing, statistical association of individual TCRs with disease status, and machine learning. A later analysis re-analyzed previously published TCR beta repertoires from roughly 630 donors and added high-resolution HLA genotyping to study TCR occurrence patterns. The later analysis used no new phenotypic data to find candidate immune exposures, relying instead on TCR beta sequences and their occurrence across donors. An earlier analysis of around 580 of the donors used high-throughput TCR beta sequencing to judge whether each TCR beta V gene segment behaved as functional or pseudogenic. Alongside the repertoire data, information on donor age, sex, ethnicity and CMV serostatus was compiled. A later genetic analysis took genome-wide SNP genotypes for about 65% of the roughly 670 donors and used that subset as a discovery cohort. Every discovery cohort repertoire had been produced on one sequencing platform. Both class I and class II loci were covered by HLA typing, at four-digit resolution. Typing coverage differed by locus: A, B, C, DRB1 and DQB1 were typed in roughly 629-630 donors, DQA1 in about 510, DPA1 in around 610, and DPB1 in just under 490. A few DR-DQ haplotypes were handled as single units for association and clustering because linkage in the cohort was strong. Among 398 genotyped donors of the cohort, an average of approximately 220,000 unique TCR beta nucleotide sequences was sequenced per donor, of which roughly 17% were non-productive.

The library was produced with the immunoSEQ multiplex PCR assay. A mixture of 60 forward primers for TCR Vbeta segments and 13 reverse primers for TCR Jbeta segments was used in the multiplex PCR. A multiplex PCR assay on genomic DNA amplified the CDR3 region of rearranged TCR beta genes. The Illumina HiSeq System was used to sequence the amplified TCR beta libraries as 87-base-pair reads. The study's processing was this. In a later analysis, 80 million or so unique TCR beta chains were counted across the 500 to 850 repertoires, and roughly 9.9 million of these chains were shared by at least two donors. Raw reads were error-corrected and collapsed into unique sequences by a nearest-neighbor algorithm in which closely related sequences were merged to remove PCR and sequencing errors. V, D and J gene segments were assigned by aligning CDR3 sequences to IMGT reference sequences. For a sequence to be retained, at least a six-nucleotide match to both a V gene segment and a J gene segment was required. Rearrangements were called productive when the CDR3 lacked stop codons and stayed in frame with V and J; all others were non-productive. CDR3 was defined according to IMGT convention as the region running from the second conserved V-encoded cysteine to the conserved J-encoded phenylalanine. The earlier analysis of about 560 of the donors excluded any sequence lacking an unambiguous match to a single V gene segment. An earlier analysis of fewer than 750 of the donors classified V segments as functional when productive rearrangements were above 56.7% and as segregating when the standard deviation between donors was above 5%. To diagnose cytomegalovirus status from the catalog of TCR beta chain sequences, a statistical classification framework was built. In a later analysis, V and J genes were assigned by comparing TCR nucleotide sequences against IMGT/GENE-DB human TR gene sequences. Using the TCRdist pipeline, a later analysis assigned CDR3 sequences along with most-parsimonious VDJ recombination scenarios. A later analysis defined each TCR beta chain by its CDR3 amino acid sequence plus V-gene family, and excluded reads lacking a unique V-gene family. In a later analysis, fewer than 600 highly shared, low-generation-probability nucleotide sequences were removed to address suspected cross-contamination and a sequencing artifact. A later analysis calculated a clonal expansion index for each public chain from normalized within-repertoire ranks of inferred template counts. In a later analysis, generation probabilities were computed with a VDJ recombination model fitted to out-of-frame rearrangements, and the resulting probabilities were checked against IGoR. In a later analysis, hypergeometric tests were used to score TCR-TCR, TCR-HLA and TCR-CMV co-occurrence, with a repertoire-size bias correction applied to TCR pairs. To estimate false discovery rates, a later analysis permuted the HLA or CMV assignments 20 times. In a later analysis, co-occurring TCRs were grouped using DBSCAN, with TCRdist sequence similarity added in when clustering inside HLA-allele-positive subsets. Repertoires with fewer than 30,000 or more than 120,000 public chains, plus five repertoires with anomalous nucleotide sharing, were excluded from co-occurrence clustering. The source is immuneACCESS, and TCRdb retained only in-frame sequences with V and J called. Part of the clones is not carried over; for the studies checked, unresolved V genes explain less than half of this, and the remainder is unexplained. V, J and clone size are taken as reported in that table, and D and trimming were inferred from the DNA itself. The sample includes roughly 150,000 clones, with about four fifths observed a single time. The leading ten clones occupy around 9% of the sample.

The cohort was made up of roughly 670 healthy bone marrow donors. At the time of sampling, all cohort members were nominally healthy, though unrecorded immune exposures were likely present. The donor was CMV seropositive and was included in the group of 250 to 350 seropositive cohort members. Each donor provided a peripheral blood sample, and peripheral blood mononuclear cells were used for TCR beta sequencing. The Qiagen DNeasy Blood Extraction Kit was used to extract genomic DNA from the blood cell samples. Points the paper makes about the study in general: Most TCR sequences were observed very rarely across donors, whereas some public TCRs were present in many individuals. The presence/absence analyses assumed that sequencing depth was roughly uniform across donors, and that assumption may not be true. When HLA alleles, especially DR and DQ, strongly co-occurred, attributing TCR associations to individual alleles was difficult. Cytomegalovirus status was reported to be diagnosed by the classifier with high specificity and sensitivity in both the original and validation cohorts. According to a later analysis, parvovirus B19, influenza, CMV and Epstein-Barr virus appeared linked to several top co-occurrence clusters. According to a later genetic analysis, donors in an Asian-associated ancestry cluster had fewer N-insertions in productive TCRs than the roughly 670-donor mean. The authors suggested that the approach could potentially be extended to other disease states and immunological phenotypes. Some IMGT-functional V segments, including TRBV6-2 and TRBV6-3, could not be distinguished by the 87-base-pair reads and were therefore excluded. An earlier analysis of approximately 600 of the donors showed that most TCR beta V segments appeared in productive rearrangements either about 87% or about 30% of the time, which broadly matched IMGT annotations. The earlier analysis of a few hundred of the donors excluded seventeen rarely observed V segments, including chromosome 9 orphons, because counts were too low. Because HLA typing was missing for some donors at each locus, association tests included only the typed subset. In a later analysis, HLA-associated TCR beta chains were found to be more clonally expanded and to have lower generation probabilities than equally common non-associated chains. The study gave a list of more than 150 TCR beta chains associated with cytomegalovirus. Linkage disequilibrium might explain the correlated functional status among segregating V segments, but an unknown experimental factor could not be excluded. According to a later analysis, TCR association rates differed among HLA loci, with DRB1 alleles showing the most associated TCRs and HLA-C alleles showing the fewest. V-gene and J-gene trimming of TCR beta chains was associated with a missense DCLRE1C variant in a later genetic analysis, and the association was replicated in an independent cohort. This cohort had only TCR beta chains sequenced, and the lack of alpha or paired-chain data limited which features could be detected. The sequencing pipeline was judged likely to have produced a cluster of highly shared sequence variants as a technical artifact. A further reported finding was that TCR beta sequences accurately predicted the HLA-A and HLA-B alleles for most subjects in the first cohort. Specific HLA alleles were associated with about 17,000 TCR beta sequences at a false discovery rate of 0.05 in a later analysis. According to a later analysis, most CMV-associated TCR beta chains appeared to be HLA-restricted, and the HLA associations seemed to be driven largely by CMV exposure. For the cohort, immune exposure information was limited to CMV serostatus. In vitro tests confirmed that a few of the cytomegalovirus-associated TCR beta chains recognize cytomegalovirus antigens.

The germline V gene gives CDR1 as MNHEY and CDR2 as SVGAGI. V is pruned by 6 bases and J by 8 bases, leaving 8 bases of the junction without a gene match. Measured from the cysteine to the phenylalanine, the CDR3 is 15 residues long. Only the CDR3 portion is preserved as DNA: 45 bases, with reading frame beginning at the first base. With regard to this clone: Its antigen is still unknown. No base quality values were provided; no much bigger clone lies one nucleotide off.

This receptor was obtained from a male donor in good health and CMV-seropositive. The sequenced sample was PBMCs. The rearranged chain carries TRBV6-5 and TRBJ1-4; TRBD1 lines up with 11 middle nucleotides. CDR3 region: CASSHRTGGGEKLFF. At the DNA level, the sequence is TGTGCCAGCAGCCACCGGACAGGGGGCGGCGAAAAACTGTTTTTT.